This T cell receptor (beta chain) was documented in a study of CD8+CD57+ T cells in acquired aplastic anemia. Those patients picked for sequencing had displayed CD8+CD57+ cell expansion on flow cytometry. Genomic DNA served as template for TCR beta VDJ and CDR3 profiling. TCRdb re-analysed the reads in MiXCR, keeping a single row per CDR3 protein. Among about 160,000 distinct CDR3 sequences, 40% to 50% were seen once, and the ten largest hold roughly 30%. The CDR3 runs to 13 residues. CDR1 is LNHDA and CDR2 is SQIVND in the germline V gene (reference sequence). The ends lost 6 bases at V and 5 bases at J; junction bases unmatched: 5.

This chain links TRBV19 with TRBJ2-5; 8 nucleotides align to TRBD2. The TCR originated in a human donor with aplastic anemia. Sequencing was done on a sample of sorted CD4+, CD8+, or CD8+CD57+ T cells (not recorded which) from PBMCs. The CDR3 spells CASRTTSEETQYF. Here the CDR3 DNA reads TGTGCCAGTAGGACGACTAGCGAGGAGACCCAGTACTTC.